A single sample is the source of the 30 T cell receptor beta chains below, sequenced in a study of blood T cell repertoires in COVID-19 (dated by TCRdb to the early 2020s). Library creation used the immunoSEQ multiplex PCR assay. TCRdb stores this immuneACCESS table with in-frame sequences only. Part of the clones is absent; in the studies checked, under half of the shortfall reflects unresolved V genes, and no reason is known for the rest. The table for this sample lists a few hundred thousand clones; approximately 80% of them were counted only once. Together, the top ten hold 5% of the sample. The sequencing sample was made of PBMCs or T cells enriched from blood (not recorded which). Receptors were obtained from a man between 35 and 55 years old who had been exposed to COVID-19.

This clone was counted a few times. J is TRBJ2-1 and V is TRBV11-2, with 8 bases matching TRBD2. The CDR3 length is 13 residues. V lost 5 bases, J lost 8 bases, and 5 bases stayed unmatched. Germline V gives CDR1 SGHAT, CDR2 FQNNGV. CDR3 nucleotides: TGTGCCAGCAGCAAAGCGGGAGCCGATGAGCAGTTCTTC. Translated: CASSKAGADEQFF.

This chain uses TRBV19 with TRBJ2-7; D perhaps matches TRBD1 (6 bases). The V end lost 9 bases, the J end lost 6 bases, and 24 bases lay between the germline ends. This CDR3 has 15 residues. Germline V CDR1 and CDR2: LNHDA, SQIVND (reference sequence). CDR3 amino acids: CASSGDDRPPFEQYF. CDR3 nucleotide sequence: TGTGCCAGCTCCGGGGACGACAGGCCCCCGTTCGAGCAGTACTTC. Full variable domain (outside the CDR3, taken from reference TRBV19 and TRBJ2-7): DGGITQSPKYLFRKEGQNVTLSCEQNLNHDAMYWYRQDPGQGLRLIYYSQIVNDFQKGDIAEGYSVSREKKESFPLTVTSAQKNPTAFYLCASSGDDRPPFEQYFGPGTRLTVT.

V gene TRBV19 combines with J gene TRBJ2-2; TRBD1 matches at 7 bases. After removal of 4 bases from V and 7 bases from J, the junction contained 9 bases not matched to a gene. Germline V gene sequence: CDR1 LNHDA, CDR2 SQIVND (reference sequence). The CDR3 consists of 15 residues. The CDR3 spells CASSTGLQGYGELFF. CDR3 nucleotides: TGTGCCAGTAGTACCGGCTTACAGGGGTACGGGGAGCTGTTTTTT.

The chain combines TRBV9 with TRBJ2-7; D gene ambiguous. With 0 bases removed from V and 0 bases from J, the gap between germline ends came to 10 bases. Germline V lookup: CDR1 SGDLS, CDR2 YYNGEE. The CDR3 is made up of 15 amino acids. The CDR3 DNA sequence: TGTGCCAGCAGCGTAGCTTGGGCTTCCTCCTACGAGCAGTACTTC. Amino acids: CASSVAWASSYEQYF.

This sequence joins TRBV5-1 and TRBJ2-2; 10 bases line up with TRBD1. Germline CDR1 SGHRS, CDR2 YFSETQ. The CDR3 length is 15 residues. J gave up 6 bases and V 2 bases, and 4 bases lay outside the gene matches. The CDR3 here is CASSFFGQGAGELFF. The CDR3 DNA sequence: TGCGCCAGCAGCTTTTTCGGACAGGGGGCCGGGGAGCTGTTTTTT.

This clone was found a few times. The junction does not match germline at one end; this may be a read error. The chain has TRBV28 and TRBJ2-5; TRBD2 aligns across 7 bases. The CDR3 consists of 12 residues. Looked up from germline, CDR1 is MDHEN and CDR2 is SYDVKM. Here the CDR3 reads CASSSQGGAYNF. DNA for the CDR3: TGTGCCAGCAGTTCGCAGGGAGGGGCGTATAACTTC.

This chain links TRBV10-3 with TRBJ1-1; unclear D gene. There are 12 residues in the CDR3. Germline loops: CDR1 ENHRY, CDR2 SYGVKD. The V end lost 3 bases, the J end lost 4 bases, and 6 bases lay between the germline ends. CDR3 in DNA: TGTGCCATCAGTGAAACAGCCACTGAAGCTTTCTTT. This gives the protein CAISETATEAFF.

The rearrangement joins TRBV19 to TRBJ1-2; possible D gene TRBD1, 5 bases. Trimming cost V 7 bases and J 5 bases, with 11 bases left between them. In germline, CDR1 is LNHDA, CDR2 SQIVND (reference sequence). CDR3 length: 12 amino acids. CDR3 in amino acids: CASTEGQYGYTF. CDR3 in DNA: TGTGCCAGTACGGAGGGGCAGTATGGCTACACCTTC.

CDR3 coding DNA: TGTGCCAGCAGCTTGCCGAATGAGCAGTTCTTC. As protein: CASSLPNEQFF. V gene TRBV5-6 combines with J gene TRBJ2-1, with D uncertain. The CDR3 extends over 11 amino acids. Trimming left V 1 base short and J 7 bases short, with 3 bases between. The germline V gene has CDR1 SGHDT and CDR2 YYEEEE. The complete variable domain, with remaining parts taken from reference TRBV5-6 and TRBJ2-1, reads DAGVTQSPTHLIKTRGQQVTLRCSPKSGHDTVSWYQQALGQGPQFIFQYYEEEERQRGNFPDRFSGHQFPNYSSELNVNALLLGDSALYLCASSLPNEQFFGPGTRLTVL.

This chain links TRBV6-5 with TRBJ2-1; D ambiguous. The length of the CDR3 is 12 residues. The V gene's germline CDR1 is MNHEY and CDR2 SVGAGI. Deletions cut 6 bases from V and 6 bases from J, with 9 bases between. CDR3 bases: TGTGCCAGCAGGAAGTGGCCCAATGAGCAGTTCTTC. Translation: CASRKWPNEQFF.

The chain is built from TRBV19 and TRBJ2-7, with a possible D match to TRBD2 (6 bases). The germline gives CDR1 LNHDA, CDR2 SQIVND (reference sequence). The CDR3 covers 15 residues. With 8 bases removed from V and 2 bases from J, the gap between germline ends came to 19 bases. CDR3 DNA: TGTGCCAGTTCCGACGGGAGTCCAAGCCCCTACGAGCAGTACTTC. Its protein product is CASSDGSPSPYEQYF. Using reference TRBV19 and TRBJ2-7 for the parts outside the CDR3, the full variable domain is DGGITQSPKYLFRKEGQNVTLSCEQNLNHDAMYWYRQDPGQGLRLIYYSQIVNDFQKGDIAEGYSVSREKKESFPLTVTSAQKNPTAFYLCASSDGSPSPYEQYFGPGTRLTVT.

The gene calls are TRBV3-1 (or the pseudogene TRBV3-2) and TRBJ1-2, with D perhaps matching TRBD1 (5 bases). The germline V gene encodes CDR1 LGHDT and CDR2 YNNKEL (reference sequence). The V and J ends lost 5 bases and 4 bases respectively, with 14 bases between them. There are 14 residues in the CDR3. The CDR3 region has the DNA TGTGCCAGCAGCGCGCGACAGCAAGTCTATGGCTACACCTTC. Encoded protein: CASSARQQVYGYTF.

In DNA form, the CDR3 reads TGTGCCAGCAGACCGACAGGGTCTTACAATGAGCAGTTCTTC. This sequence encodes CASRPTGSYNEQFF. The genes are TRBV6-5 and TRBJ2-1; 7 bases fit TRBD1. V lost 6 bases, J lost 4 bases, and 6 bases stayed unmatched. The germline V gene encodes CDR1 MNHEY and CDR2 SVGAGI. This CDR3 spans 14 amino acids.

The chain carries TRBV7-6 and TRBJ2-7; 9 nucleotides align to TRBD2. This CDR3 region has 16 residues. The trim removed 0 bases at V and 6 bases at J, leaving 9 bases unmatched. Germline CDR1 SGHVS, CDR2 FNYEAQ. CDR3 DNA: TGTGCCAGCAGCTTAGCAACCTTTAGGACTAGCGCCGAGCAGTACTTC. Its translation: CASSLATFRTSAEQYF.

The chain has TRBV2 and TRBJ2-3; D is perhaps TRBD1 (6 bases). Trimming took off 11 bases at V and 2 bases at J, with 20 bases between the two ends. Germline V gives CDR1 SNHLY, CDR2 FYNNEI. This CDR3 is built from 15 residues. The CDR3 here is CAGWTVSYVTDTQYF. The CDR3, as DNA: TGTGCCGGGTGGACAGTTTCCTACGTCACAGATACGCAGTATTTT.

The rearrangement links TRBV19 to TRBJ1-6, with a possible D match to TRBD1 (6 bases). The CDR3 runs to 16 residues. V was pared by 1 base and J by 7 bases, with 14 bases between. The germline CDR1 and CDR2 sequences are LNHDA and SQIVND (reference sequence). The CDR3 bases are TGTGCCAGTAGTATAGTGGCGGCGGGGGCGAATTCACCCCTCCACTTT. This codes for CASSIVAAGANSPLHF.

This rearrangement joins TRBV9 to TRBJ1-6, with TRBD1 as a possible D gene (6 bases). The germline V gene encodes CDR1 SGDLS and CDR2 YYNGEE. The V gene lost 3 bases and the J gene lost 10 bases, with 14 bases spanning the gap. There are 14 residues in the CDR3. The CDR3 here is CASSADSSYSPLHF. Here the CDR3 DNA reads TGTGCCAGCAGCGCGGACAGCTCATACTCACCCCTCCACTTT.

CDR3 nucleotide sequence: TGCGCCAGCAGCTTGTCGAGCGGGCGGGCAGATACGCAGTATTTT. Translation: CASSLSSGRADTQYF. This chain uses TRBV5-1 with TRBJ2-3, with D possibly matching TRBD2 (6 bases). V was pared by 1 base and J by 4 bases, with 13 bases between. CDR1 and CDR2 (germline): SGHRS, YFSETQ. This CDR3 is built from 15 residues.

This sequence joins TRBV19 and TRBJ1-1, with 9 positions matching TRBD1. Trimming took 7 bases from V and 4 from J; bases not matched to a gene: 10. Germline V gene data show CDR1 as LNHDA and CDR2 as SQIVND (reference sequence). This CDR3 has 15 residues. The CDR3 nucleotides read TGTGCCAGTACCCCGGTTGGGACAGGGACCACTGAAGCTTTCTTT. Protein product: CASTPVGTGTTEAFF. Supplemented by reference TRBV19 and TRBJ1-1, the full variable domain reads DGGITQSPKYLFRKEGQNVTLSCEQNLNHDAMYWYRQDPGQGLRLIYYSQIVNDFQKGDIAEGYSVSREKKESFPLTVTSAQKNPTAFYLCASTPVGTGTTEAFFGQGTRLTVV.

This sequence joins TRBV3-1 (or the pseudogene TRBV3-2) and TRBJ2-2; TRBD1 matches at 7 bases. The length of the CDR3 is 18 residues. Germline values: CDR1 LGHDT, CDR2 YNNKEL (reference sequence). V was clipped by 2 bases and J by 5 bases; unmatched bases: 14. The CDR3 protein is CASSQFGLQGLGTGELFF. CDR3 bases: TGTGCCAGCAGCCAATTTGGGTTACAGGGGCTGGGGACCGGGGAGCTGTTTTTT.

This sequence joins TRBV20-1 and TRBJ2-3; TRBD2 matches at 7 bases. The CDR3 extends over 14 amino acids. Germline V gene data show CDR1 as DFQATT and CDR2 as SNEGSKA (reference sequence). V lost 3 bases and J lost 2; bases outside the gene matches: 5. This chain's CDR3 is CSASDSGNTDTQYF. CDR3 DNA sequence: TGCAGTGCTAGTGACAGCGGGAACACAGATACGCAGTATTTT.

V gene TRBV12-5 combines with J gene TRBJ1-6; 8 bases line up with TRBD1. The CDR3 loop spans 14 amino acids. The junction had 8 bases not matched to a gene; V was cut back by 6 bases and J by 10 bases. Germline-derived CDR1 and CDR2 are LGHNT and FRNRAP. CDR3 in DNA: TGTGCTAGTGGGACAGGGGACACTAGATCACCCCTCCACTTT. This sequence encodes CASGTGDTRSPLHF.

The rearrangement links TRBV11-3 to TRBJ2-5, with D perhaps TRBD2 (6 bases). The CDR3 extends over 16 amino acids. Trimming stripped 5 bases from V and 4 bases from J, with 20 bases between. Germline values: CDR1 SGHNT, CDR2 YENEEA. The CDR3 spells CASSGARERVGETQYF. In nucleotides, the CDR3 is TGTGCCAGCAGCGGGGCCCGGGAGAGGGTGGGAGAGACCCAGTACTTC.

The rearrangement links TRBV29-1 to TRBJ1-1, with D perhaps matching TRBD1 (6 bases). CDR3 length: 14 residues. V lost 4 bases and J 2 bases, leaving 14 bases between the germline ends. The germline V gene encodes CDR1 SQVTM and CDR2 ANQGSEA. CDR3 amino acids: CSVAPRQVNTEAFF. CDR3 DNA sequence: TGCAGCGTTGCGCCCAGACAGGTTAACACTGAAGCTTTCTTT.

This chain's CDR3 is CASSAQGYEQYF. The CDR3 DNA reads TGCGCCAGCAGTGCCCAGGGTTACGAGCAGTACTTC. V is TRBV10-2 and J is TRBJ2-7, with D perhaps matching TRBD1 (5 bases). V shed 4 bases and J shed 4 bases, with 8 bases lying between them. Germline lookup yields CDR1 WSHSY and CDR2 SAAADI. The CDR3 extends over 12 amino acids.

J is TRBJ1-1 and V is TRBV19; maybe TRBD1 (6 bases). V lost 0 bases and J lost 6, with 26 bases in between. This CDR3 has 19 amino acids. Germline-derived CDR1 and CDR2 are LNHDA and SQIVND (reference sequence). The chain's CDR3 is CASSIDPYSHGGGWAEAFF. In nucleotides, the CDR3 is TGTGCCAGTAGTATAGATCCCTACAGCCACGGTGGGGGCTGGGCTGAAGCTTTCTTT. The full variable domain, rest sourced from reference TRBV19 and TRBJ1-1, is DGGITQSPKYLFRKEGQNVTLSCEQNLNHDAMYWYRQDPGQGLRLIYYSQIVNDFQKGDIAEGYSVSREKKESFPLTVTSAQKNPTAFYLCASSIDPYSHGGGWAEAFFGQGTRLTVV.

The V and J genes are TRBV15 and TRBJ2-7; no clear D gene. The CDR3 sequence is 13 residues long. Germline CDR1 LNHNV, CDR2 YYDKDF (reference sequence). V lost 5 bases, J lost 3 bases, and 11 bases lay in between. Here the CDR3 reads CATSSHLGYEQYF. The CDR3 DNA follows: TGTGCCACCAGCTCCCACCTAGGCTACGAGCAGTACTTC.

The chain links TRBV10-1 to TRBJ2-7; D possibly corresponds to TRBD2 (7 bases). V was pared by 0 bases and J by 3 bases, with 12 bases between. CDR3 length: 15 residues. Germline loops: CDR1 WNHNN, CDR2 SYGVQD (reference sequence). The CDR3: CASSESGGAGYEQYF. The CDR3 region has the DNA TGCGCCAGCAGTGAGTCGGGGGGGGCCGGCTACGAGCAGTACTTC.

This sequence joins TRBV5-4 and TRBJ1-1, with D perhaps TRBD1 (5 bases). CDR1 and CDR2 from the germline V gene are SGHNT and YYREEE (reference sequence). This CDR3 is 11 amino acids long. Trimming removed 3 bases from V and 11 bases from J, with 11 bases in between. CDR3: CASSYRQKAFF. The CDR3 DNA sequence: TGTGCCAGCAGCTATAGACAGAAGGCTTTCTTT.

The V and J genes are TRBV7-2 and TRBJ1-5; no definite D call. The CDR3 sequence is 12 residues long. Germline V gives CDR1 SGHTA, CDR2 FQGNSA. V was trimmed by 1 base and J by 5 bases, leaving 3 bases between them. The CDR3 here is CASSLGDQPQHF. CDR3 nucleotide sequence: TGTGCCAGCAGCTTAGGCGATCAGCCCCAGCATTTT.